This entry lists 21 T cell receptor beta chains sequenced from one sample in a study of early T cells in non-severe SARS-CoV-2 infection (dated by TCRdb to the early 2020s). Libraries came from 5' RACE. The reads were generated on a NextSeq 500. The raw public reads went through TCRdb reprocessing: fastp at Q25, MiXCR clone calling, in-frame beta chains kept. Each record represents a unique CDR3 protein, reported with the most common genes and DNA among its rows. For this sample the table gives just over 25,000 distinct CDR3 sequences, of which 3.5% to 5.5% were detected only once. The top ten constitute around a tenth of the sample. Sequenced sample: whole blood. The receptor set was obtained from an adult who was a healthcare worker with PCR-confirmed SARS-CoV-2 infection or an uninfected control (not recorded which).

At least ten counts were recorded for this clonotype. The chain is built from TRBV19 and TRBJ2-1; D remains ambiguous. This CDR3 spans 13 amino acids. CDR1 and CDR2 from the germline V gene are LNHDA and SQIVND (reference sequence). V lost 4 bases and J 1 base, leaving 5 bases between the germline ends. This CDR3 reads CASSKGSYNEQFF. The CDR3 DNA reads as TGTGCCAGTAGTAAGGGATCCTACAATGAGCAGTTCTTC.

This clonotype was seen many times. The gene calls are TRBV28 and TRBJ1-1; unclear D gene. Per the germline V gene, CDR1 is MDHEN and CDR2 is SYDVKM. There are 12 residues in the CDR3. The germline V and J ends were trimmed by 5 bases and 6 bases, with 10 bases remaining between them. This CDR3 reads CASSTQVPEAFF. CDR3 coding DNA: TGTGCCAGCAGTACGCAGGTCCCTGAAGCTTTCTTT.

This clonotype is categorized as medium-sized. The CDR3 protein is CASSFVDSRDADTQYF. CDR3 sequence (DNA): TGTGCCAGCAGTTTCGTTGACTCTAGGGATGCAGATACGCAGTATTTT. The rearrangement links TRBV28 to TRBJ2-3; D call uncertain. The CDR3 covers 16 residues. CDR1 is MDHEN and CDR2 is SYDVKM in the germline V gene. V was pared by 3 bases and J by 4 bases, with 17 bases between.

This clonotype came up many times. The J gene is TRBJ1-1, the V gene TRBV18; perhaps TRBD1 as D (5 bases). The CDR3 runs to 15 residues. Germline V gives CDR1 KGHSH, CDR2 LQKENI. Trimming pared 3 bases from V and 4 bases from J, leaving 15 bases between. The CDR3 here is CASSPLGATVTEAFF. The CDR3 nucleotides are TGTGCCAGCTCACCGCTTGGGGCAACAGTCACTGAAGCTTTCTTT. Complete variable domain (other parts from reference TRBV18 and TRBJ1-1): NAGVMQNPRHLVRRRGQEARLRCSPMKGHSHVYWYRQLPEEGLKFMVYLQKENIIDESGMPKERFSAEFPKEGPSILRIQQVVRGDSAAYFCASSPLGATVTEAFFGQGTRLTVV.

In its sample, this clonotype was seen many times. The J gene is TRBJ2-3, the V gene TRBV11-2; 11 nucleotides align to TRBD2. The CDR3 is 15 amino acids. Germline trimming cut 1 base from V and 9 bases from J; bases unmatched to any gene: 6. Germline CDR1 reads SGHAT; CDR2 reads FQNNGV. Here the CDR3 DNA reads TGTGCCAGCAGCTTAGGCGGGACTAGCGGAGCCACGCAGTATTTT. Protein sequence: CASSLGGTSGATQYF.

Judged by abundance, this clonotype is medium-sized (0.01 to 0.1%). The chain combines TRBV10-3 with TRBJ2-7; no reliable D call. Germline loops: CDR1 ENHRY, CDR2 SYGVKD. The V gene lost 3 bases and the J gene lost 5 bases, with 8 bases spanning the gap. The length of the CDR3 is 12 residues. The CDR3 DNA reads as TGTGCCATCAGTGATTTAGTCGACGAGCAGTACTTC. It translates to CAISDLVDEQYF.

This clonotype was counted ten times or more. The rearrangement links TRBV29-1 to TRBJ1-1; D not resolved. The ends were cut back, 6 bases at V and 5 bases at J, with 13 bases in the middle. From germline, CDR1 is SQVTM and CDR2 ANQGSEA. This CDR3 has 12 residues. For the CDR3, the DNA is TGCAGCGTCATCCCAGCGGGAACTGAAGCTTTCTTT. Protein sequence: CSVIPAGTEAFF.

This clonotype appeared many times. J is TRBJ1-5 and V is TRBV6-6; unclear D gene. V lost 7 bases, J lost 3 bases, and 10 bases lay in between. The CDR3 consists of 13 residues. Germline V gene sequence: CDR1 MNHNY, CDR2 SVGAGI (reference sequence). The CDR3 reads CASIGGINQPQHF. The CDR3 DNA sequence: TGTGCCAGCATCGGCGGCATCAATCAGCCCCAGCATTTT.

This clonotype was detected many times. The chain joins TRBV7-6 to TRBJ2-5; TRBD1 might be the D (6 bases). CDR3 length equals 15 residues. Germline CDR1 SGHVS, CDR2 FNYEAQ. Trimming stripped 4 bases from V and 5 bases from J, with 17 bases between. The CDR3: CASSSPTGFGETQYF. Here the CDR3 DNA reads TGTGCCAGCAGCTCACCTACAGGGTTCGGGGAGACCCAGTACTTC.

This clonotype has at least ten counts. The chain carries TRBV27 and TRBJ2-2; D ambiguous. V was shortened by 6 bases and J by 5 bases, with 16 bases between the two germline ends. The CDR3 is made up of 15 amino acids. Germline CDR1 reads MNHEY; CDR2 reads SMNVEV (reference sequence). CDR3 nucleotides: TGTGCCAGCAGCTCCCGGGCAGCTGCGACCGGGGAGCTGTTTTTT. Translating it yields CASSSRAAATGELFF.

Ten or more counts support this clonotype. The gene calls are TRBV27 and TRBJ1-1, with 7 bases lining up with TRBD1. V shed 4 bases, J shed 4 bases, and the junction held 9 bases outside the gene matches. CDR1 and CDR2 (germline): MNHEY, SMNVEV (reference sequence). The CDR3 has 15 amino acids. The CDR3 DNA reads TGTGCCAGCAGTTCTAACCAGGGGGGCGGCACTGAAGCTTTCTTT. Amino acid sequence: CASSSNQGGGTEAFF.

This clonotype was seen many times. The DNA of the CDR3 is TGCAGCGTTCAACGGGGGGCAAACACTGAAGCTTTCTTT. This codes for CSVQRGANTEAFF. The rearrangement joins TRBV29-1 to TRBJ1-1; D might be TRBD1 (6 bases). V was clipped by 5 bases and J by 2 bases, with 12 bases between them. CDR3 length: 13 residues. CDR1 is SQVTM, CDR2 ANQGSEA, per germline.

At least ten counts were recorded for this clonotype. The chain carries TRBV7-9 and TRBJ2-5; D is possibly TRBD1 or TRBD2 (5 bases each). V was shortened by 0 bases and J by 2 bases, with 10 bases between the two germline ends. Germline assignment: CDR1 SEHNR and CDR2 FQNEAQ (reference sequence). The CDR3 runs 15 residues. The chain's CDR3 is CASSLARGGQETQYF. DNA for the CDR3: TGTGCCAGCAGCTTAGCGCGTGGGGGACAAGAGACCCAGTACTTC.

This clonotype was detected many times. The gene calls are TRBV18 and TRBJ2-3, with 8 bases lining up with TRBD2. Germline assignment: CDR1 KGHSH and CDR2 LQKENI. This CDR3 has 16 residues. J was trimmed by 2 bases and V by 5 bases; bases with no gene match: 9. CDR3 nucleotide sequence: TGTGCCAGCTCATCGGGACTAGTTCAGGTCACAGATACGCAGTATTTT. As protein: CASSSGLVQVTDTQYF. The full variable domain, its missing parts supplied by reference TRBV18 and TRBJ2-3, is NAGVMQNPRHLVRRRGQEARLRCSPMKGHSHVYWYRQLPEEGLKFMVYLQKENIIDESGMPKERFSAEFPKEGPSILRIQQVVRGDSAAYFCASSSGLVQVTDTQYFGPGTRLTVL.

The genes are TRBV7-2 and TRBJ1-1; D gene ambiguous. The germline V and J ends were trimmed by 8 bases and 2 bases, with 12 bases remaining between them. CDR3 length equals 13 residues. The germline gives CDR1 SGHTA, CDR2 FQGNSA. This chain's CDR3 is CASRGQTNTEAFF. The CDR3 region has the DNA TGTGCCAGCCGAGGGCAGACCAACACTGAAGCTTTCTTT.

In its sample, this clonotype was seen many times. V is TRBV3-1 and J is TRBJ2-1, with a tentative D call TRBD2 (6 bases). The V end lost 1 base, the J end lost 2 bases, and 9 bases lay between the germline ends. The CDR3 is 15 amino acids. Germline-derived CDR1 and CDR2 are LGHDT and YNNKEL (reference sequence). CDR3 amino acids: CASSQGSSAYNEQFF. The DNA of the CDR3 is TGTGCCAGCAGCCAAGGTTCTAGCGCCTACAATGAGCAGTTCTTC.

The rearrangement uses TRBV2 and TRBJ1-4, with TRBD1 identical over 10 bases. The germline V gene encodes CDR1 SNHLY and CDR2 FYNNEI. V was clipped by 7 bases and J by 8 bases; unmatched bases: 10. CDR3 length: 15 residues. CDR3: CASTFGQGGNEKLFF. In nucleotides, the CDR3 is TGTGCCAGCACCTTTGGACAGGGGGGTAACGAAAAACTGTTTTTT.

The chain joins TRBV7-2 to TRBJ1-6, with unresolved D. Trimming shortened V by 3 bases and J by 0 bases, and 0 bases separated the two germline ends. Germline CDR1 SGHTA, CDR2 FQGNSA. CDR3 length: 13 residues. CDR3 bases: TGTGCCAGCAGCTTCTCCTATAATTCACCCCTCCACTTT. It specifies CASSFSYNSPLHF.

This clonotype appeared a few times. The chain employs TRBV7-9 and TRBJ2-7; D is unresolved. V dropped 6 bases and J dropped 2 bases, with 14 bases sitting between them. This CDR3 region has 14 residues. CDR1 and CDR2 from the germline V gene are SEHNR and FQNEAQ (reference sequence). CDR3 sequence reads: CASRRSSQAYEQYF. CDR3 nucleotides: TGTGCCAGCAGACGGTCCAGTCAGGCCTACGAGCAGTACTTC.

This clonotype has ten or more counts. This chain connects TRBV5-6 to TRBJ1-1, with TRBD1 as a possible D gene (6 bases). The CDR3 consists of 18 residues. V lost 4 bases to trimming and J lost 6 bases, with 28 bases between them. CDR1 SGHDT and CDR2 YYEEEE come from the germline V gene. Here the CDR3 DNA reads TGTGCCAGCAGCCCCCTTGGGGGCAGGCCGGCGGGTGGTGCTGAAGCTTTCTTT. Amino acid sequence: CASSPLGGRPAGGAEAFF.

The V call is TRBV7-9, the J call TRBJ2-7; weak D call: TRBD2 (6 bases). The CDR3 length is 15 residues. Trimming pared 2 bases from V and 2 bases from J, leaving 13 bases between. The germline V gene has CDR1 SEHNR and CDR2 FQNEAQ (reference sequence). The CDR3 spells CASSLKVTGAYEQYF. The CDR3 bases are TGTGCCAGCAGCTTAAAGGTAACGGGGGCCTACGAGCAGTACTTC.